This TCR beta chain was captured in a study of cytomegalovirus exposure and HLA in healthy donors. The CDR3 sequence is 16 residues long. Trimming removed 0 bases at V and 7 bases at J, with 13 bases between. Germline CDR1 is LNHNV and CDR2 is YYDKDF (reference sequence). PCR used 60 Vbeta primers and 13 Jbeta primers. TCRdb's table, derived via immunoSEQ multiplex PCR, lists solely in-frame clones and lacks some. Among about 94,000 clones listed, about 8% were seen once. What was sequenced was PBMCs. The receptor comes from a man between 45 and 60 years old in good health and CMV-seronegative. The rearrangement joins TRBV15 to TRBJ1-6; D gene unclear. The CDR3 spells CATSRDYGLENSPLHF. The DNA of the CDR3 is TGTGCCACCAGCAGAGACTATGGACTTGAAAATTCACCCCTCCACTTT.